This T cell receptor (beta chain) stems from a study of spatial heterogeneity in lung cancer. Study context: The count of detected beta-chain sequences consistently exceeded that of alpha-chain sequences. General study findings and limits: There were more appearances of ubiquitous expanded tumor TCRs in blood at resection than at follow-up.

The V gene's germline CDR1 is MDHEN and CDR2 SYDVKM. There are 15 residues in the CDR3. Unmatched junction bases numbered 1, after V lost 3 bases and J lost 0 bases. The library protocol tagged each TCR cDNA with a unique molecular identifier. Each CDR3 protein gets one entry after TCRdb re-called the 5' RACE reads with MiXCR. This table holds 19,000 or so distinct CDR3 sequences, about 21% found once. The sample's time point: sample taken at primary tumor resection. Whole RNA from tumor, nontumor lung or frozen PBMC was sequenced unsorted. Donation came from some 73 patients with untreated early-stage non-small cell lung cancer. This clonotype appeared a few times. Its antigen is unknown.

V is TRBV28 and J is TRBJ2-7, with 11 bases lining up with TRBD2. The sequence derives from a female donor with early-stage non-small cell lung cancer. The material was PBMCs, obtained at surgery. CDR3 DNA: TGTGCCAGCAGTTTCGGGACTAGCGGCTCCTACGAGCAGTACTTC. Translated: CASSFGTSGSYEQYF.